The 26 T cell receptor beta chains below all came from one sample that was sequenced in a study of Graves' ophthalmopathy and Graves' hyperthyroidism. Amplified TCR beta CDR3 regions were obtained using RNA transcripts as template. Second-round multiplex PCR came after a first-round RT-PCR that employed HTBI primers. TCRdb processed the multiplex PCR reads anew with MiXCR; each CDR3 protein has one entry. The data contain roughly 600,000 distinct CDR3 sequences, under 40% of them seen just once; the ten biggest clones take up 3.5% to 4.5%. The sample comprised peripheral blood or thyroid tissue (not recorded which). These receptors came from an adult man with Graves' hyperthyroidism.

The DNA of the CDR3 is TGTGCCAGCATCGGGACAGGGACTCTCGAGCAGTACTTC. It specifies CASIGTGTLEQYF. This sequence joins TRBV3-1 and TRBJ2-7, with TRBD1 matching over 9 bases. The J segment lost 6 bases and the V segment lost 7 bases, leaving 7 bases of the junction unmatched. Germline CDR1 reads LGHDT; CDR2 reads YNNKEL (reference sequence). This CDR3 spans 13 amino acids.

This clonotype was seen many times. This chain joins TRBV20-1 and TRBJ1-1; TRBD1 is a possible D gene (6 bases). The CDR3 has 15 residues. Deletions cut 6 bases from V and 0 bases from J, with 17 bases between. Germline V gives CDR1 DFQATT, CDR2 SNEGSKA (reference sequence). In nucleotides, the CDR3 is TGCAGTGCCCGCCGACAGGAAACAATGAACACTGAAGCTTTCTTT. It translates to CSARRQETMNTEAFF.

About this clonotype: This may be a read error: a much more frequent sequence differs by one nucleotide. The gene calls are TRBV28 and TRBJ2-6; D is undetermined. The CDR3 loop spans 12 amino acids. Per germline, CDR1 MDHEN and CDR2 SYDVKM. V gave up 2 bases and J gave up 11 bases, with 7 bases separating them. The CDR3 sequence: CASSLRAHVLTF. The CDR3 DNA is TGTGCCAGCAGTTTACGCGCCCACGTCCTGACTTTC. Using reference TRBV28 and TRBJ2-6 for the parts outside the CDR3, the full variable domain is DVKVTQSSRYLVKRTGEKVFLECVQDMDHENMFWYRQDPGLGLRLIYFSYDVKMKEKGDIPEGYSVSREKKERFSLILESASTNQTSMYLCASSLRAHVLTFGAGSRLTVL.

This chain uses TRBV29-1 with TRBJ1-2, with a tentative D call TRBD1 (5 bases). The CDR3 covers 13 residues. Germline V gives CDR1 SQVTM, CDR2 ANQGSEA. V was trimmed by 6 bases and J by 4 bases, leaving 15 bases between them. CDR3 protein: CSVTPRDSYGYTF. The CDR3 nucleotides are TGCAGCGTGACGCCAAGGGACTCCTATGGCTACACCTTC.

This clonotype was counted many times. V is TRBV25-1 and J is TRBJ1-1, with D possibly matching TRBD1 (6 bases). The V end was cut by 2 bases, the J end by 4 bases, with 11 bases between. This CDR3 comprises 14 residues. CDR1 MGHDK and CDR2 SYGVNS come from the germline V gene. The CDR3, as DNA: TGTGCCAGCAGTGAACGGGGGGCCTTCACTGAAGCTTTCTTT. This translates into CASSERGAFTEAFF.

This clonotype appeared many times. The chain employs TRBV6-6 and TRBJ2-7; 16 bases agree with TRBD2. There are 17 residues in the CDR3. Germline V lookup: CDR1 MNHNY, CDR2 SVGAGI (reference sequence). Trimming cost V 0 bases and J 7 bases; bases outside gene matches: 6. Here the CDR3 DNA reads TGTGCCAGCAGTTACTCGGGGACTAGCGGGGGGGCCCGGGAGCAGTACTTC. This sequence encodes CASSYSGTSGGAREQYF.

This clonotype has more than one count but fewer than ten. This chain connects TRBV3-1 to TRBJ2-5, with 13 bases matching TRBD2. Germline V lookup: CDR1 LGHDT, CDR2 YNNKEL (reference sequence). The trim removed 4 bases at V and 10 bases at J, leaving 3 bases unmatched. The CDR3 is 13 amino acids. CDR3 sequence (DNA): TGTGCCAGCAGCCGGACTAGCGGGAGATTCCAGTACTTC. Its protein is CASSRTSGRFQYF.

This clonotype was counted a few times. V and J are TRBV11-2 and TRBJ2-3, with a possible D match to TRBD2 (6 bases). The germline CDR1 and CDR2 sequences are SGHAT and FQNNGV. The CDR3 is made up of 14 amino acids. With 2 bases removed from V and 4 bases from J, the gap between germline ends came to 10 bases. The CDR3 here is CASSLRLAPDTQYF. Here the CDR3 DNA reads TGTGCCAGCAGCTTAAGGCTAGCGCCAGATACGCAGTATTTT.

The V gene is TRBV20-1, the J gene TRBJ2-7, with TRBD1 identical over 8 bases. CDR3 length: 16 residues. Looked up from germline, CDR1 is DFQATT and CDR2 is SNEGSKA (reference sequence). Unmatched junction bases numbered 16, after V lost 6 bases and J lost 3 bases. In nucleotides, the CDR3 is TGCAGTGCCAGCAGCCAAGAGGCAGGGGGCTACTACGAGCAGTACTTC. Amino acids: CSASSQEAGGYYEQYF.

This clonotype was detected ten times or more. The V gene is TRBV29-1, the J gene TRBJ1-2, with a weak D call TRBD1 (5 bases). In germline, CDR1 is SQVTM, CDR2 ANQGSEA. This CDR3 is built from 13 residues. V lost 0 bases and J 7 bases, leaving 12 bases between the germline ends. CDR3 amino acids: CSVEEGGGSGYTF. CDR3 nucleotide sequence: TGCAGCGTTGAAGAGGGGGGGGGATCTGGCTACACCTTC.

This chain uses TRBV6-1 with TRBJ2-3; D is undetermined. Trimming left V 8 bases short and J 4 bases short, with 16 bases between. There are 14 residues in the CDR3. Per the germline V gene, CDR1 is MNHNS and CDR2 is SASEGT. As DNA, the CDR3 is TGTGCCAGCCGGACCGAAGTCGTCTCAGATACGCAGTATTTT. This encodes CASRTEVVSDTQYF.

The V gene is TRBV7-2, the J gene TRBJ2-1; D is undetermined. Germline lookup yields CDR1 SGHTA and CDR2 FQGNSA. Trimming removed 4 bases at V and 4 bases at J, with 11 bases between. This CDR3 spans 14 amino acids. The CDR3 here is CASSSPARYNEQFF. For the CDR3, the DNA is TGTGCCAGCAGCTCGCCAGCCCGGTACAATGAGCAGTTCTTC.

Many counts were recorded for this clonotype. This chain links TRBV20-1 with TRBJ2-7, with no clear D. V was pared by 6 bases and J by 7 bases, with 19 bases between. The CDR3 loop spans 13 amino acids. Per the germline V gene, CDR1 is DFQATT and CDR2 is SNEGSKA (reference sequence). The CDR3 is CSARPQPAQEQYF. The CDR3 coding sequence is TGCAGTGCCCGTCCACAGCCAGCCCAGGAGCAGTACTTC.

This clonotype has just one count. The rearrangement joins TRBV29-1 to TRBJ2-7, with D perhaps TRBD2 (6 bases). From germline, CDR1 is SQVTM and CDR2 ANQGSEA. V lost 8 bases and J lost 3, with 17 bases in between. CDR3 length equals 13 residues. This chain's CDR3 is CSLGPSAYYEQYF. DNA for the CDR3: TGCAGCTTGGGACCTAGCGCCTACTACGAGCAGTACTTC.

About this clonotype: One base away lies a much larger clone, so this may be a sequencing read error. The V call is TRBV10-3, the J call TRBJ1-1, with D maybe TRBD1 (6 bases). Germline CDR1 reads ENHRY; CDR2 reads SYGVKD. Trimming took off 3 bases at V and 6 bases at J, with 17 bases between the two ends. The CDR3 loop spans 15 amino acids. The CDR3 reads CAISDLVTGYAEAFF. The CDR3 region has the DNA TGTGCCATCAGTGACCTTGTAACAGGGTACGCTGAAGCTTTCTTT.

The J gene is TRBJ2-6, the V gene TRBV27; 8 bases agree with TRBD1. CDR1 is MNHEY and CDR2 is SMNVEV in the germline V gene (reference sequence). Trimming removed 6 bases from V and 2 bases from J; junction bases left unmatched: 6. The CDR3 is 16 residues long. The CDR3 protein is CASRITQGAGANVLTF. CDR3 coding DNA: TGTGCCAGCAGGATTACACAGGGGGCTGGGGCCAACGTCCTGACTTTC.

This clonotype was picked up many times. This chain connects TRBV12-3 or TRBV12-4 to TRBJ1-4; D gene unclear. This CDR3 spans 14 amino acids. V was pared by 6 bases and J by 7 bases, with 15 bases between. For the CDR3, the DNA is TGTGCCAGCAGCCCTGACGCTGTGGGTGAAAAACTGTTTTTT. It is translated as CASSPDAVGEKLFF.

The gene calls are TRBV5-8 and TRBJ2-7; 8 bases match TRBD1. With V trimmed by 1 base and J by 11 bases, 11 bases remained unmatched. Germline-derived CDR1 and CDR2 are SGHTS and YDEGEE. The CDR3 runs 14 residues. As DNA, the CDR3 is TGTGCCAGCAGCTTGTTTACGGGACAGGAACTGGAGTACTTC. Protein product: CASSLFTGQELEYF.

Many counts were recorded for this clonotype. The V call is TRBV19, the J call TRBJ1-1; D gene ambiguous. This CDR3 is 12 amino acids long. Trimming cost V 9 bases and J 7 bases, with 15 bases left between them. Germline CDR1 is LNHDA and CDR2 is SQIVND (reference sequence). CDR3 region: CASQGAAGEAFF. The CDR3 DNA sequence: TGTGCCAGCCAAGGCGCGGCAGGTGAAGCTTTCTTT.

The gene calls are TRBV27 and TRBJ2-3; maybe TRBD2 (5 bases). This CDR3 comprises 12 residues. V was trimmed by 7 bases and J by 0 bases, leaving 5 bases between them. Germline CDR1 reads MNHEY; CDR2 reads SMNVEV (reference sequence). The CDR3 nucleotides are TGTGCCAGCACGGGGAGCACAGATACGCAGTATTTT. Translation: CASTGSTDTQYF.

This clonotype appeared many times. This sequence joins TRBV20-1 and TRBJ2-5, with 9 bases matching TRBD2. This CDR3 has 15 residues. Unmatched junction bases numbered 12, after V lost 3 bases and J lost 7 bases. Germline CDR1 reads DFQATT; CDR2 reads SNEGSKA (reference sequence). CDR3 DNA sequence: TGCAGTGCTAGCGTTAGGCGGGAGGGCGCTGGGACCCAGTACTTC. Residues: CSASVRREGAGTQYF.

The chain uses TRBV5-1 and TRBJ1-4, with 7 bases aligning to TRBD1. CDR3 length equals 14 residues. Germline CDR1 and CDR2: SGHRS and YFSETQ. The V and J ends lost 7 bases and 6 bases, in that order; junction bases with no gene match: 9. The CDR3 protein is CASGKGQSDEKLFF. As DNA, the CDR3 is TGCGCCAGCGGCAAGGGACAGTCGGATGAAAAACTGTTTTTT. Using reference TRBV5-1 and TRBJ1-4 for the parts outside the CDR3, the full variable domain is KAGVTQTPRYLIKTRGQQVTLSCSPISGHRSVSWYQQTPGQGLQFLFEYFSETQRNKGNFPGRFSGRQFSNSRSEMNVSTLELGDSALYLCASGKGQSDEKLFFGSGTQLSVL.

As for this clonotype: A much bigger clone sits one base away, suggesting this may be a read error. V gene TRBV29-1 combines with J gene TRBJ2-7; the D gene is possibly TRBD1 (6 bases). Looked up from germline, CDR1 is SQVTM and CDR2 is ANQGSEA. This CDR3 has 14 residues. V gave up 1 base and J gave up 3 bases, with 13 bases separating them. CDR3 sequence (DNA): TGCAGCGTTGAAGGAGGACAGAACTACTACGAGCAGTACTTC. Translated, it gives CSVEGGQNYYEQYF.

The chain combines TRBV7-2 with TRBJ2-7; 9 nucleotides agree with TRBD2. The CDR3 has 17 residues. V lost 5 bases to trimming and J lost 5 bases; unmatched junction nucleotides: 16. Germline V gives CDR1 SGHTA, CDR2 FQGNSA. In nucleotides, the CDR3 is TGTGCCAGCAGCCTTACACCGCCTGGTAGCGGGAGCAACGAGCAGTACTTC. Its translation: CASSLTPPGSGSNEQYF.

Worth noting for this clonotype: One end of the junction fails to match germline, which may point to a read error. This chain joins TRBV20-1 and TRBJ2-7; TRBD1 or TRBD2 may be the D gene (9 bases each). This CDR3 contains 17 residues. CDR1 and CDR2 from the germline V gene are DFQATT and SNEGSKA (reference sequence). The DNA for the CDR3 is TGCAGTGCTAGAGGTCTTAGCGGGAGTTGGGACAGGGTAGGTTTAGACTTC. Translation gives CSARGLSGSWDRVGLDF.

The genes are TRBV7-4 and TRBJ1-1; D unclear. CDR3 length equals 9 residues. In germline, CDR1 is SGHVT, CDR2 SQSDAQ. Trimming took off 3 bases at V and 7 bases at J, with 0 bases between the two ends. Written as DNA, the CDR3 is TGTGCCAGCAGCTTTGAAGCTTTCTTT. It codes for CASSFEAFF.